Each of the 13 T cell receptor beta chains below was sequenced from the same sample in a study of cytomegalovirus exposure and HLA in healthy donors. Both 60 Vbeta primers and 13 Jbeta primers went into the PCR. TCRdb's copy holds only in-frame clones and misses some; the assay was immunoSEQ multiplex PCR. The sample holds hundreds of thousands of clones; around 66% are singletons and the top ten take roughly 2.4%. The material sequenced was PBMCs. The origin of the receptors is a female donor in good health and CMV-seronegative.

V gene TRBV15 combines with J gene TRBJ1-6, with a possible D match to TRBD1 (6 bases). CDR3 size: 14 residues. Trimming shortened V by 4 bases and J by 7 bases, and 11 bases separated the two germline ends. CDR1 is LNHNV, CDR2 YYDKDF, per germline (reference sequence). CDR3 protein: CATSIIRGNSPLHF. CDR3 DNA: TGTGCCACCAGCATAATCAGGGGAAATTCACCCCTCCACTTT.

J is TRBJ2-1 and V is TRBV5-1; TRBD2 aligns across 16 bases. Per germline, CDR1 SGHRS and CDR2 YFSETQ. With V trimmed by 4 bases and J by 3 bases, 4 bases remained unmatched. The CDR3 consists of 17 residues. The CDR3 nucleotides read TGCGCCAGCAGCCTGGGACTAGCGGGAGGGGGCTACAATGAGCAGTTCTTC. Its protein product is CASSLGLAGGGYNEQFF.

This CDR3 reads CASSGRDRVGGYTF. CDR3 nucleotide sequence: TGTGCCAGCAGCGGTCGGGACAGGGTTGGTGGCTACACCTTC. V gene TRBV7-2 combines with J gene TRBJ1-2, with 9 bases identical to TRBD1. V shed 5 bases and J 7 bases; nucleotides not matched to a gene: 8. The germline gives CDR1 SGHTA, CDR2 FQGNSA. The CDR3 length is 14 residues.

The CDR3 nucleotides are TGTGCCAGCAGCTTAGCGTGGCTAGCGGGTTCCTCCTACGAGCAGTACTTC. Amino acids: CASSLAWLAGSSYEQYF. The chain joins TRBV7-2 to TRBJ2-7, with 8 bases fitting TRBD2. Germline CDR1 reads SGHTA; CDR2 reads FQGNSA. This CDR3 comprises 17 residues. Unmatched junction bases numbered 7, after V lost 0 bases and J lost 0 bases. Based on the CDR3 plus reference TRBV7-2 and TRBJ2-7, the full variable domain is GAGVSQSPSNKVTEKGKDVELRCDPISGHTALYWYRQSLGQGLEFLIYFQGNSAPDKSGLPSDRFSAERTGGSVSTLTIQRTQQEDSAVYLCASSLAWLAGSSYEQYFGPGTRLTVT.

The chain employs TRBV5-1 and TRBJ2-5, with unresolved D. With 6 bases removed from V and 2 bases from J, the gap between germline ends came to 17 bases. The CDR3 is 15 residues long. Germline V lookup: CDR1 SGHRS, CDR2 YFSETQ. The DNA for the CDR3 is TGCGCCAGCACGCTCCGGCCAGACTCTCAAGAGACCCAGTACTTC. It specifies CASTLRPDSQETQYF.

This clone was counted only a few times. The chain couples TRBV7-6 to TRBJ2-1; tentatively, D is TRBD2 (6 bases). Germline V gene lookup returns CDR1 SGHVS and CDR2 FNYEAQ. CDR3 length: 15 residues. V shed 5 bases and J shed 5 bases, with 16 bases lying between them. The CDR3 DNA sequence: TGTGCCAGCAGCCCCTCCCAGGAGGGGAACAATGAGCAGTTCTTC. Encoded protein: CASSPSQEGNNEQFF.

The V call is TRBV9, the J call TRBJ2-5; 8 nucleotides line up with TRBD1. The end of the DNA aligns better with TRBJ2-7, so the J call may be wrong. The CDR3 consists of 14 residues. Germline assignment: CDR1 SGDLS and CDR2 YYNGEE. The CDR3 DNA sequence: TGTGCCAGCAGCGTCGGGACAGGTGCCTACGAGCAGTACTTC. Translation: CASSVGTGAYEQYF.

The rearrangement joins TRBV27 to TRBJ1-5, with TRBD1 matching 8 bases. CDR3 size: 16 residues. The V gene's germline CDR1 is MNHEY and CDR2 SMNVEV (reference sequence). Trimming took 5 bases from V and 4 from J; bases not matched to a gene: 10. The CDR3 DNA sequence: TGTGCCAGCAGTCCGTGGACAGGGAGAGGGAATCAGCCCCAGCATTTT. This translates into CASSPWTGRGNQPQHF.

The J gene is TRBJ1-5, the V gene TRBV4-1; D not resolved. V was trimmed by 3 bases and J by 4 bases, leaving 10 bases between them. This CDR3 comprises 14 residues. The germline CDR1 and CDR2 sequences are MGHRA and YSYEKL. CDR3 coding DNA: TGCGCCAGCAGCCAGGTAGCCAGAAATCAGCCCCAGCATTTT. Its protein product is CASSQVARNQPQHF.

This clone turned up a few times. The chain carries TRBV30 and TRBJ1-2; D is possibly TRBD1 (5 bases). CDR1 is GTSNPN, CDR2 SVGIG, per germline (reference sequence). Trimming shortened V by 5 bases and J by 7 bases, and 14 bases separated the two germline ends. The CDR3 sequence is 12 residues long. CDR3 protein: CAWHPGGAGYTF. The CDR3 DNA is TGTGCCTGGCACCCGGGGGGTGCTGGCTACACCTTC.

The rearrangement joins TRBV25-1 to TRBJ1-1, with 7 nucleotides matching TRBD1. Per the germline V gene, CDR1 is MGHDK and CDR2 is SYGVNS. V was clipped by 5 bases and J by 5 bases; unmatched bases: 8. CDR3 length: 14 residues. As DNA, the CDR3 is TGTGCCAGCAGTTCCCGGGACAGCTCTACTGAAGCTTTCTTT. Residues: CASSSRDSSTEAFF.

This chain uses TRBV5-1 with TRBJ2-7; D possibly corresponds to TRBD1 (6 bases). Germline V lookup: CDR1 SGHRS, CDR2 YFSETQ. V shed 1 base and J shed 0 bases, with 14 bases lying between them. CDR3 length equals 16 residues. Here the CDR3 reads CASSLSTGSTSYEQYF. The CDR3 DNA reads TGCGCCAGCAGCTTGTCTACAGGGTCTACCTCCTACGAGCAGTACTTC.

Only a few counts were recorded for this clone. CDR3 coding DNA: TGTGCCAGCAGTTCGGGACTAGCGGGAGGCAATGAGCAGTTCTTC. Its protein is CASSSGLAGGNEQFF. The rearrangement links TRBV27 to TRBJ2-1; TRBD2 agrees at 15 bases. The V and J ends lost 4 bases and 6 bases, in that order; junction bases with no gene match: 1. The CDR3 contains 15 residues. Germline loops: CDR1 MNHEY, CDR2 SMNVEV (reference sequence).